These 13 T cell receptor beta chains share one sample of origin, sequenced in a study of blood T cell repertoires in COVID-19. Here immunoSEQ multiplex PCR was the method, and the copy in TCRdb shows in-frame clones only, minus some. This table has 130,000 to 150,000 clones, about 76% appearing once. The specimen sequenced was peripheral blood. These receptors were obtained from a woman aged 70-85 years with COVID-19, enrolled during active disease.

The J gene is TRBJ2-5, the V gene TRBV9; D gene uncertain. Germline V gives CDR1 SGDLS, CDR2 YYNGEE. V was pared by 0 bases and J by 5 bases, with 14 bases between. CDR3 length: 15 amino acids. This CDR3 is CASSVGTPPRETQYF. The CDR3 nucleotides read TGTGCCAGCAGCGTAGGTACGCCCCCTCGGGAGACCCAGTACTTC.

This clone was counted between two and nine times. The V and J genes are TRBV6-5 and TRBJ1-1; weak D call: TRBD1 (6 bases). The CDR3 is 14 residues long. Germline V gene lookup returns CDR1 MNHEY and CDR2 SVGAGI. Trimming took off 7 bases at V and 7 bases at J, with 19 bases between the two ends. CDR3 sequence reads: CASIPTGLWGEAFF. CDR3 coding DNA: TGTGCCAGCATTCCCACAGGGCTTTGGGGTGAAGCTTTCTTT.

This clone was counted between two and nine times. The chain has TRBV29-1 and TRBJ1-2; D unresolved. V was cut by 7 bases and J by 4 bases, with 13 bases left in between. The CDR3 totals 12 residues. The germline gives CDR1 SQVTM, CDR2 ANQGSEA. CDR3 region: CSAGGWGYGYTF. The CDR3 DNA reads TGCAGCGCCGGAGGGTGGGGCTATGGCTACACCTTC.

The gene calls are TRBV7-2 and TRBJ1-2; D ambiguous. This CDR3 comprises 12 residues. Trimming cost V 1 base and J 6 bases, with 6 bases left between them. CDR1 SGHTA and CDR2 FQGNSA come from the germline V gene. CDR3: CASSLVRDGYTF. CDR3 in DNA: TGTGCCAGCAGCTTAGTGAGGGATGGCTACACCTTC. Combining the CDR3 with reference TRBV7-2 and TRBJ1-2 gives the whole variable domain GAGVSQSPSNKVTEKGKDVELRCDPISGHTALYWYRQSLGQGLEFLIYFQGNSAPDKSGLPSDRFSAERTGGSVSTLTIQRTQQEDSAVYLCASSLVRDGYTFGSGTRLTVV.

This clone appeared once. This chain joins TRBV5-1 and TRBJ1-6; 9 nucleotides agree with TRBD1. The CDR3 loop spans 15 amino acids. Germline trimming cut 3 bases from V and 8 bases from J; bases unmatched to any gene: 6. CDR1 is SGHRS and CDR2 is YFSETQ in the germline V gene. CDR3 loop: CASSSRQGEHSPLHF. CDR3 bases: TGCGCCAGCAGCTCCCGACAGGGGGAGCATTCACCCCTCCACTTT.

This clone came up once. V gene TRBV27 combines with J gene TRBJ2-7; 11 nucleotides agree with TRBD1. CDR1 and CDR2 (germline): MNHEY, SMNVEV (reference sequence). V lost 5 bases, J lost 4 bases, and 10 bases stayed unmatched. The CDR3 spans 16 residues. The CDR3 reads CASSAGQGARVYEQYF. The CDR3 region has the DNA TGTGCCAGCAGTGCAGGACAGGGGGCTAGAGTTTACGAGCAGTACTTC.

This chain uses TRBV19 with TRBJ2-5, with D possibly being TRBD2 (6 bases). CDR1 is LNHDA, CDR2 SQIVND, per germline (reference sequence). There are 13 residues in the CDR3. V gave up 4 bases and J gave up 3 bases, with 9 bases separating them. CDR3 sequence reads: CASSSGVKETQYF. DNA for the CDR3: TGTGCCAGTAGTAGCGGGGTAAAAGAGACCCAGTACTTC.

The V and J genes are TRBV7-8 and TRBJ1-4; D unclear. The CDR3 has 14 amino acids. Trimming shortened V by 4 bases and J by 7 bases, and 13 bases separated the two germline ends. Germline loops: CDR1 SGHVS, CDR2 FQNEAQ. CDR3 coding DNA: TGTGCCAGCAGCTACCTCCTTAGAGGTGAAAAACTGTTTTTT. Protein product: CASSYLLRGEKLFF.

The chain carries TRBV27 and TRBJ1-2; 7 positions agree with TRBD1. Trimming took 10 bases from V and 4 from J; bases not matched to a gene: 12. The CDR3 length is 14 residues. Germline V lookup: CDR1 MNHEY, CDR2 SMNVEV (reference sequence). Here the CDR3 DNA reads TGTGCCACCAAGGGCGACAGGGCCCCCTATGGCTACACCTTC. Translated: CATKGDRAPYGYTF.

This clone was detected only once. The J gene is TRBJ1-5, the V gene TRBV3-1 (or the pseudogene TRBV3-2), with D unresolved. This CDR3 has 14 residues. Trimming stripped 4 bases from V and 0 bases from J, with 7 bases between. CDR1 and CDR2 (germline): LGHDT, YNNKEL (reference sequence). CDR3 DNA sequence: TGTGCCAGCAGCCGTTCCAGTAGCAATCAGCCCCAGCATTTT. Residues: CASSRSSSNQPQHF.

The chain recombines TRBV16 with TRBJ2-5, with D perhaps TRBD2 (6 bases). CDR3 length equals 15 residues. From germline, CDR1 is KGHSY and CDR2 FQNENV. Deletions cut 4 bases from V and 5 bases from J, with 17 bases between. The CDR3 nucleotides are TGTGCCAGCAGCCCCCAGCGGGCCATGGGGGAGACCCAGTACTTC. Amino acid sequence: CASSPQRAMGETQYF. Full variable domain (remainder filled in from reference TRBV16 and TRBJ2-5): GEEVAQTPKHLVRGEGQKAKLYCAPIKGHSYVFWYQQVLKNEFKFLISFQNENVFDETGMPKERFSAKCLPNSPCSLEIQATKLEDSAVYFCASSPQRAMGETQYFGPGTRLLVL.

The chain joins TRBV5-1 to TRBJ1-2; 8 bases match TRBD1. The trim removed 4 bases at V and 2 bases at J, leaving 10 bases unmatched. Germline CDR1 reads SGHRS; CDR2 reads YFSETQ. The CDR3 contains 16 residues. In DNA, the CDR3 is TGCGCCAGCAGCCCCCTCCCCGGACAGGGAAACTATGGCTACACCTTC. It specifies CASSPLPGQGNYGYTF.

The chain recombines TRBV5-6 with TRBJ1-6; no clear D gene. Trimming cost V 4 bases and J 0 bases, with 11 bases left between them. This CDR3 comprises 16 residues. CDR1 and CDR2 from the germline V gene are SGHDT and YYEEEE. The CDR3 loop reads CASSPDLSSYNSPLHF. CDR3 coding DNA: TGTGCCAGCAGCCCGGACTTAAGCTCCTATAATTCACCCCTCCACTTT.